One sample yielded the 21 T cell receptor beta chains listed below, sequenced in a study of blood T cell repertoires in COVID-19. TCRdb's table, derived via immunoSEQ multiplex PCR, lists solely in-frame clones and lacks some. The repertoire holds about 260,000 clones, roughly 90% seen once, with approximately 3.7% in the top ten. Sequenced: peripheral blood. The receptor source for this set is a man aged 60 to 69 who had recovered from COVID-19.

The rearrangement uses TRBV7-3 and TRBJ2-7; a possible D gene is TRBD1 (6 bases). CDR3 length: 14 residues. CDR1 and CDR2 (germline): SGHTA, FQGTGA. V lost 2 bases and J lost 1, with 9 bases in between. CDR3 in amino acids: CASSLSTGSYEQYF. The CDR3 coding sequence is TGTGCCAGCAGCTTATCGACAGGATCCTACGAGCAGTACTTC.

V is TRBV11-2 and J is TRBJ1-2; D is possibly TRBD1 (6 bases). CDR3 length: 12 residues. The germline V gene encodes CDR1 SGHAT and CDR2 FQNNGV. Deletions cut 6 bases from V and 5 bases from J, with 10 bases between. The CDR3 DNA sequence: TGTGCCAGCAGTAGGACAGCGTATGGCTACACCTTC. It codes for CASSRTAYGYTF.

The chain is built from TRBV5-5 and TRBJ2-7, with D possibly TRBD2 on 6 matching bases. The CDR3 runs 14 residues. V gave up 2 bases and J gave up 2 bases, with 11 bases separating them. CDR1 and CDR2 (germline): SGHKS, YYEKEE (reference sequence). The CDR3 DNA follows: TGTGCCAGCAGCTTCAGGGAGGTGGCCTACGAGCAGTACTTC. Residues: CASSFREVAYEQYF.

The genes are TRBV6-2 or TRBV6-3 and TRBJ2-1, with 9 bases lining up with TRBD1. V was pared by 6 bases and J by 3 bases, with 6 bases of the junction left unmatched. The germline V gene encodes CDR1 MNHEY and CDR2 SVGEGT. The CDR3 totals 15 residues. The CDR3 protein is CASSRTGGVYNEQFF. CDR3 DNA: TGTGCCAGCAGCCGCACAGGGGGCGTCTACAATGAGCAGTTCTTC.

This rearrangement joins TRBV7-3 to TRBJ2-3, with unresolved D. CDR3 length: 11 residues. Trimming stripped 5 bases from V and 12 bases from J, with 12 bases between. Germline-derived CDR1 and CDR2 are SGHTA and FQGTGA. In nucleotides, the CDR3 is TGTGCCAGCAGCCAAGGAAAGCGTCAGTATTTT. Amino acids: CASSQGKRQYF.

The chain couples TRBV27 to TRBJ1-2, with 7 bases matching TRBD1. V dropped 5 bases and J dropped 9; count of bases not matched to a gene: 9. The CDR3 is 13 residues long. Germline CDR1 is MNHEY and CDR2 is SMNVEV (reference sequence). The CDR3 DNA follows: TGTGCCAGCAGTCCGGGACAGTTGTATCGCTACACCTTC. The encoded protein is CASSPGQLYRYTF.

The chain links TRBV9 to TRBJ1-3; possibly TRBD1 for D (6 bases). CDR1 and CDR2 from the germline V gene are SGDLS and YYNGEE. The CDR3 runs to 18 residues. Between the trimmed V and J ends, which lost 0 bases and 0 bases, there was a span of 16 bases. Here the CDR3 reads CASSVAAGATLSGNTIYF. CDR3 coding DNA: TGTGCCAGCAGCGTAGCTGCAGGGGCGACCCTCTCTGGAAACACCATATATTTT. Full variable domain (rest looked up from reference TRBV9 and TRBJ1-3): DSGVTQTPKHLITATGQRVTLRCSPRSGDLSVYWYQQSLDQGLQFLIQYYNGEERAKGNILERFSAQQFPDLHSELNLSSLELGDSALYFCASSVAAGATLSGNTIYFGEGSWLTVV.

J is TRBJ2-5 and V is TRBV5-1; 9 bases align to TRBD2. The germline CDR1 and CDR2 sequences are SGHRS and YFSETQ. The CDR3 runs to 16 residues. The trim removed 4 bases at V and 10 bases at J, leaving 17 bases unmatched. This chain's CDR3 is CASSLSPGGGAVGQYF. CDR3 in DNA: TGCGCCAGCAGCCTATCTCCCGGCGGGGGGGCCGTCGGCCAGTACTTC. Using reference TRBV5-1 and TRBJ2-5 for the parts outside the CDR3, the full variable domain is KAGVTQTPRYLIKTRGQQVTLSCSPISGHRSVSWYQQTPGQGLQFLFEYFSETQRNKGNFPGRFSGRQFSNSRSEMNVSTLELGDSALYLCASSLSPGGGAVGQYFGPGTRLLVL.

This chain connects TRBV5-1 to TRBJ2-7; no clear D. The V gene's germline CDR1 is SGHRS and CDR2 YFSETQ. The length of the CDR3 is 13 residues. V was shortened by 5 bases and J by 0 bases, with 9 bases between the two germline ends. CDR3 protein: CASSSLNSYEQYF. Here the CDR3 DNA reads TGCGCCAGCAGTTCTTTAAACTCCTACGAGCAGTACTTC.

This clone was observed once. V gene TRBV19 combines with J gene TRBJ1-1; 9 bases are shared with TRBD1. The V segment lost 3 bases and the J segment 2 bases; nucleotides outside the gene matches: 4. Per the germline V gene, CDR1 is LNHDA and CDR2 is SQIVND (reference sequence). The CDR3 is 15 amino acids. The CDR3 DNA sequence: TGTGCCAGTAGTATGACAGGGGGGATTAACACTGAAGCTTTCTTT. It encodes CASSMTGGINTEAFF.

This chain connects TRBV5-6 to TRBJ1-4; 10 nucleotides line up with TRBD1. This CDR3 has 14 amino acids. Germline CDR1 reads SGHDT; CDR2 reads YYEEEE. V was pared by 3 bases and J by 6 bases, with 2 bases of the junction left unmatched. CDR3 amino acids: CASSSGTGDEKLFF. The CDR3 nucleotides read TGTGCCAGCAGCTCCGGGACAGGGGATGAAAAACTGTTTTTT.

The rearrangement uses TRBV7-2 and TRBJ2-4; maybe TRBD2 (6 bases). The CDR3 is 18 amino acids. The germline V gene has CDR1 SGHTA and CDR2 FQGNSA. The V and J ends lost 5 bases and 1 base respectively, with 21 bases between them. CDR3 coding DNA: TGTGCCAGCAGCCCCCCCCTGGGGGGAGGTTCGGCCAAAAACATTCAGTACTTC. This translates into CASSPPLGGGSAKNIQYF.

V gene TRBV7-9 combines with J gene TRBJ2-5; D is possibly TRBD1 (5 bases). CDR3 length: 13 residues. Germline-derived CDR1 and CDR2 are SEHNR and FQNEAQ (reference sequence). The V and J ends lost 5 bases and 2 bases respectively, with 9 bases between them. CDR3 sequence (DNA): TGTGCCAGCAGCCGACAGCCACAAGAGACCCAGTACTTC. Translated: CASSRQPQETQYF.

This clone has more than one count but fewer than ten. This chain's CDR3 is CASSVVSTDTQYF. Here the CDR3 DNA reads TGTGCCAGCAGCGTAGTAAGCACAGATACGCAGTATTTT. The rearrangement uses TRBV9 and TRBJ2-3, with D unclear. The CDR3 has 13 residues. Trimming stripped 0 bases from V and 0 bases from J, with 2 bases between. The V gene's germline CDR1 is SGDLS and CDR2 YYNGEE.

The chain couples TRBV7-6 to TRBJ2-7; TRBD1 aligns across 10 bases. V shed 6 bases and J 5 bases; nucleotides not matched to a gene: 16. From germline, CDR1 is SGHVS and CDR2 FNYEAQ. CDR3 length equals 17 residues. The CDR3 sequence is CASSSLRGDRGIDEQYF. For the CDR3, the DNA is TGTGCCAGCAGTTCCCTCCGGGGGGACAGGGGAATCGACGAGCAGTACTTC.

This chain links TRBV2 with TRBJ1-5; D might be TRBD1 (6 bases). Germline V lookup: CDR1 SNHLY, CDR2 FYNNEI. The CDR3 length is 16 residues. V was clipped by 6 bases and J by 5 bases, with 20 bases between them. CDR3 in DNA: TGTGCCAGCAGCGACCCCCTTACAGGGTTTCATCAGCCCCAGCATTTT. Translating gives CASSDPLTGFHQPQHF.

The genes are TRBV19 and TRBJ2-2, with a weak D call TRBD1 (5 bases). The CDR3 runs to 15 residues. With 2 bases removed from V and 0 bases from J, the gap between germline ends came to 7 bases. Germline V CDR1 and CDR2: LNHDA, SQIVND (reference sequence). The CDR3 loop is CASSIRGSNTGELFF. The DNA of the CDR3 is TGTGCCAGTAGTATAAGGGGCTCGAACACCGGGGAGCTGTTTTTT.

The chain is built from TRBV28 and TRBJ1-2; D is ambiguous. Germline CDR1 is MDHEN and CDR2 is SYDVKM. The CDR3 runs to 14 residues. Trimming pared 2 bases from V and 5 bases from J, leaving 12 bases between. The CDR3 is CASSLGGQPYGYTF. The CDR3 region has the DNA TGTGCCAGCAGTTTAGGAGGTCAGCCTTATGGCTACACCTTC.

The chain combines TRBV19 with TRBJ2-4; 7 nucleotides line up with TRBD1. J gave up 2 bases and V 5 bases, and 6 bases lay outside the gene matches. The CDR3 runs to 15 residues. Germline values: CDR1 LNHDA, CDR2 SQIVND (reference sequence). The CDR3 spells CASSGYRGSKNIQYF. The CDR3, as DNA: TGTGCCAGTAGTGGCTACAGGGGATCCAAAAACATTCAGTACTTC.

The chain uses TRBV19 and TRBJ2-4, with TRBD1 matching over 8 bases. CDR3 length: 18 amino acids. J lost 1 base, V lost 1 base, and 9 bases had no gene match. Germline CDR1 is LNHDA and CDR2 is SQIVND (reference sequence). The CDR3 is CASSIAARGQGAKNIQYF. The CDR3 DNA is TGTGCCAGTAGTATAGCGGCCAGGGGGCAAGGGGCCAAAAACATTCAGTACTTC.

The chain uses TRBV9 and TRBJ1-6; 7 bases line up with TRBD1. Germline CDR1 is SGDLS and CDR2 is YYNGEE. Trimming took 4 bases from V and 0 from J; bases not matched to a gene: 7. The CDR3 covers 17 residues. The DNA for the CDR3 is TGTGCCAGCAGCCCCGGACAGGCTTACTCCTATAATTCACCCCTCCACTTT. Residues: CASSPGQAYSYNSPLHF. Together with reference TRBV9 and TRBJ1-6, the CDR3 gives the full variable domain: DSGVTQTPKHLITATGQRVTLRCSPRSGDLSVYWYQQSLDQGLQFLIQYYNGEERAKGNILERFSAQQFPDLHSELNLSSLELGDSALYFCASSPGQAYSYNSPLHFGNGTRLTVT.